Described below is a single T cell receptor (beta chain) sequence and its context. Antigen specificity is unknown. The CDR3 contains 12 residues. CDR1 and CDR2 from the germline V gene are SQVTM and ANQGSEA. J lost 2 bases, V lost 7 bases, and 2 bases had no gene match. These data originate in a study of shared clonotypes between healthy human individuals. Study results and limitations: Exclusively blood specimens were collected; tissue repertoires likely differ.

The authors split each subset's genomic DNA evenly across several immunoSEQ plates. Sequencing was performed with immunoSEQ multiplex PCR; in TCRdb, only in-frame clones are kept and a portion is missing. This sample has about 1.5 million clones, with nearly 99% found just once. The rearrangement joins TRBV29-1 to TRBJ2-3; TRBD1 agrees at 8 bases. The sequencing sample was made of naive CD4+ T cells sorted from blood. This sample's subset: CD45RA+ positively selected. This TCR came from a man younger than 40 in good health. The CDR3 DNA sequence: TGCAGCGCCAGGGGGCCCACAGATACGCAGTATTTT. This encodes CSARGPTDTQYF.